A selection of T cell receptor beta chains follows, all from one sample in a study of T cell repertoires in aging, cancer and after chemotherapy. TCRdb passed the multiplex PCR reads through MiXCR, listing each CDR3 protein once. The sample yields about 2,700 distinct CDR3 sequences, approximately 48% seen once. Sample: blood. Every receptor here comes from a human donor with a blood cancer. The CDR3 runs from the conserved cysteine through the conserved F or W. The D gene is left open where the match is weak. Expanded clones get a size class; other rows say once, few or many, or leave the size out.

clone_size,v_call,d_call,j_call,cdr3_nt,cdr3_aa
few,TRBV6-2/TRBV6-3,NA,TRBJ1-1,TGTGCCAGCAGTTACCCCCAAAGGGGGGCGATAGGCCGTGTGAACACTGAAGCTTTCTTT,CASSYPQRGAIGRVNTEAFF
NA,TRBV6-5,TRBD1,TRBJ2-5,TGTGCCAGCAGACGCATAACAGGGGGCGGAGGGGAGACCCAGTACTTC,CASRRITGGGGETQYF
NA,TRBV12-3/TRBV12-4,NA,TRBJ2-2,TGTGCCAGCAGTTACCCGAGCGGGTGGGATCCCTCCAACGGGGAGCTGTTTTTT,CASSYPSGWDPSNGELFF
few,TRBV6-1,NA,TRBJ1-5,TGTGCCAGCAGTGAAGGGGGGGTTCGCAATCAGCCCCAGCATTTT,CASSEGGVRNQPQHF
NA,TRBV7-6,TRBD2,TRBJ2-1,TGTGCCAGCAGCTTAGGGAGCGGGGGGGTCTACAATGAGCAGTTCTTC,CASSLGSGGVYNEQFF
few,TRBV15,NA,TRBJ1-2,TGTGCCACCAGCAGCGCCGATGGCTACACCTTC,CATSSADGYTF
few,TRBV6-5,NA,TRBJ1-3,TGTGCCAGCGGTCCCCGCTCCCCTGGAAACACCATATATTTT,CASGPRSPGNTIYF
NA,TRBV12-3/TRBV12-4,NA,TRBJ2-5,TGTGCCAGCAGTTTAGCGGGGGGGACCCAGTACTTC,CASSLAGGTQYF
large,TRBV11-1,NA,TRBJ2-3,TGTGCCAGCAGCCCCTCATCGGCTGTCTCCACAGATACGCAGTATTTT,CASSPSSAVSTDTQYF
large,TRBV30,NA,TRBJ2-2,TGTGCCCTTGGGAACACCGGGGAGCTGTTTTTT,CALGNTGELFF
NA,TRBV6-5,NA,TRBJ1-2,TGTGCCAGCAGTTACTCGGCCGACCCTAACTATGGCTACACCTTC,CASSYSADPNYGYTF
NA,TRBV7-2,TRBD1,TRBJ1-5,TGTGCCAGCAGCCTCAGACAGGGGACCGTTGGGCCCCAGCATTTT,CASSLRQGTVGPQHF
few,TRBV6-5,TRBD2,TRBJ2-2,TGTGCCAGCAGTTACATGGGGACTAGCGGGACCGGGGAGCTGTTTTTT,CASSYMGTSGTGELFF
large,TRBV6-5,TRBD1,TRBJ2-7,TGTGCCAGCAGTTCTAGGACAGGGTACGAGCAGTACTTC,CASSSRTGYEQYF
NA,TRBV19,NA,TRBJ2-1,TGTGCCAGTAGTCCTTACAGCTCCTACAATGAGCAGTTCTTC,CASSPYSSYNEQFF
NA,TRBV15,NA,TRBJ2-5,TGTGCCACCAGGTTTCGGAGTCCGGGAGAGACCCAGTACTTC,CATRFRSPGETQYF
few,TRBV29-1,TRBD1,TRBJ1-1,TGCAGCGTACGACAGGGGGAGAACACTGAAGCTTTCTTT,CSVRQGENTEAFF
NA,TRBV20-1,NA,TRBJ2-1,TGCAGTGCTAGTTCGGGGAGCTCCTACAATGAGCAGTTCTTC,CSASSGSSYNEQFF
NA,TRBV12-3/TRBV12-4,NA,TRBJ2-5,TGTGCCAGCAGTTTATCGGAGACCCAGTACTTC,CASSLSETQYF
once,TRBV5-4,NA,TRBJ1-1,TGTGCCAGCAGTGCCGTCCGGCTGCGGACGAACGATGAAGCTTTCTTT,CASSAVRLRTNDEAFF
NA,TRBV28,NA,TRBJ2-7,TGTGCCAGCAGTTTGGTAACGTCCTACGAGCAGTACTTC,CASSLVTSYEQYF
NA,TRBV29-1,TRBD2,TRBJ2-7,TGCAGCGTTGGGGGACTAGCGGGGGGTGCCTCCTACGAGCAGTACTTC,CSVGGLAGGASYEQYF
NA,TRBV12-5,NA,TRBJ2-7,TGTGCTAGTGGTTTGCCCGGGGCCGACCACGAGCAGTACTTC,CASGLPGADHEQYF
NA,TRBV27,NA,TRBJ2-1,TGTGCCATTTCAAGGGGCTTAAACAATGAGCAGTTCTTC,CAISRGLNNEQFF
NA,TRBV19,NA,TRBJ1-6,TGTGCCAGTAGTGAACGGAGTCGTGGATCACCCCTCCACTTT,CASSERSRGSPLHF
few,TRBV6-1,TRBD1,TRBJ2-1,TGTGCCAGCAGGACGACAGGGGGGAATGAGCAGTTCTTC,CASRTTGGNEQFF
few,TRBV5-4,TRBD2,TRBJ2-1,TGTGCCAGCAGCCCCTGGGGGGGGATGAATGAGCAGTTCTTC,CASSPWGGMNEQFF
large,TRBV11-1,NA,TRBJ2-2,TGTGCCAGCAGTGTGACTGCGGGGAACACCGGGGAGCTGTTTTTT,CASSVTAGNTGELFF
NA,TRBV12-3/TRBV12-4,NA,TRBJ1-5,TGTGCCATCCCAACTTGGACGGACTTTTATCAGCCCCAGCATTTT,CAIPTWTDFYQPQHF
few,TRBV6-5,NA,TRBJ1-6,TGTGCCAGCAGTCCCACAAAACATAATTCACCCCTCCACTTT,CASSPTKHNSPLHF
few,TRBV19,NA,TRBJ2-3,TGTGCCAGTAGTATAAGGCGGAGCACAGATACGCAGTATTTT,CASSIRRSTDTQYF
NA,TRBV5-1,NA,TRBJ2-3,TGCGCCAGCAGCTTGGTGGAGGGGGGGCACGCAGATACGCAGTATTTT,CASSLVEGGHADTQYF
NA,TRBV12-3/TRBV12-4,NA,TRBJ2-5,TGTGCCAGCAGCTTAGGGGAGACCCAGTACTTC,CASSLGETQYF
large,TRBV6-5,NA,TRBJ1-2,TGTGCCAGCAGTCACCGAGGGACCGTTCATGGGGGCTACACCTTC,CASSHRGTVHGGYTF
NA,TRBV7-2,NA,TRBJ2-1,TGTGCCAGCAGCTTATGGCCAGGGGGGGGGATTCACAATGAGCAGTTCTTC,CASSLWPGGGIHNEQFF
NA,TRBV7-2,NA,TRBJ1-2,TGTGCCAGCAGCCTGCAGGGCCCTTACTATGGCTACACCTTC,CASSLQGPYYGYTF
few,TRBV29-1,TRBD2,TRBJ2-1,TGCAGCGTTGCCGGGACTAGCGGGATTGTTACCTACAATGAGCAGTTCTTC,CSVAGTSGIVTYNEQFF
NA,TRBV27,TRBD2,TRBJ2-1,TGTGCCAGCAGAACCCTAGCGGGAGAAAATGAGCAGTTCTTC,CASRTLAGENEQFF
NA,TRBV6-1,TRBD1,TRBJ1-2,TGTGCCAGCAGTGATTGGGACAGGGAAGTCCATGGCTACACCTTC,CASSDWDREVHGYTF
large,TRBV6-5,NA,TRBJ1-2,TGTGCCAGCAGCCCCGATCAGTATGGCTACACCTTC,CASSPDQYGYTF
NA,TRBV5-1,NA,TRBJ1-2,TGCGCCAGCAGCTTGGACGGGGGCGGAGGCTACACCTTC,CASSLDGGGGYTF
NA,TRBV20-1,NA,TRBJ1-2,TGCAGTGCTAGGGGTTCGGGACAAACATATGGCTACACCTTC,CSARGSGQTYGYTF
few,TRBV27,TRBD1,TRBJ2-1,TGTGCCACCCGAGGACAGGGCCACAATGAGCAGTTCTTC,CATRGQGHNEQFF
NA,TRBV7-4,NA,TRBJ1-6,TGTGCCAGCAGCCGGGACATCCGCTCCTATAATTCACCCCTCCACTTT,CASSRDIRSYNSPLHF
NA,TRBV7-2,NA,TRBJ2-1,TGTGCCAGTAGTATAGATGGCGTTTCGAGGCAGTTCTTC,CASSIDGVSRQFF
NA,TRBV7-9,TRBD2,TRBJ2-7,TGTGCCAGCAGCTTAGCGCGACTAGCGGGATACGAGCAGTACTTC,CASSLARLAGYEQYF
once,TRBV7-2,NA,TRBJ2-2,TGTGCCAGCAGCCCAGGGGGGGGGGGAGATGGGGAGCTGTTTTTT,CASSPGGGGDGELFF
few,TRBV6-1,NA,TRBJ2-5,TGTGCCAGCAGTGGCCCTAGGGGGGAGACCCAGTACTTC,CASSGPRGETQYF
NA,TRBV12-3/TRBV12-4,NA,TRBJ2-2,TGTGCCAGCAGTACTGTGAACACCGGGGAGCTGTTTTTT,CASSTVNTGELFF